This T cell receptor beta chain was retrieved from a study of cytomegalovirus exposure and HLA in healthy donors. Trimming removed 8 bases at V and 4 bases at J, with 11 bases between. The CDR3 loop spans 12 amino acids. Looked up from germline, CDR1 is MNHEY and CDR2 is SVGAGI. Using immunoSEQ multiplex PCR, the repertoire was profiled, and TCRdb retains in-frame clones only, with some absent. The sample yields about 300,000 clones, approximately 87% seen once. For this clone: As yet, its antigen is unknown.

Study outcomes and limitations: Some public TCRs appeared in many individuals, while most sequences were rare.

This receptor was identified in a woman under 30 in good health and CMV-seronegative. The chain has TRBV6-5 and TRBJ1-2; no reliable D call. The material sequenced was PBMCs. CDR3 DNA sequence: TGTGCCAGCGCTGACATCCCCTATGGCTACACCTTC. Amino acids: CASADIPYGYTF.